This T cell receptor (beta chain) emerged from a study of human T cells and chemical hapten exposure. Findings and limits, study-wide: The immune response of these alopecia patients might not match healthy individuals'.

Stated time point: pre-sensitization, week 0. Documented treatment: therapeutic diphenylcyclopropenone sensitization with weekly scalp DPC. MiXCR was run by TCRdb on the RACE reads, yielding one entry per CDR3 protein. The table records around 380,000 distinct CDR3 sequences, about 5% of them present only once. About this clonotype itself: Its antigen is unidentified.

Trimming cost V 1 base and J 7 bases, with 29 bases left between them. CDR3 size: 20 residues. The germline CDR1 and CDR2 sequences are LGHNT and FRNRAP. The starting material was whole blood, obtained in connection with sensitization to the hapten diphenylcyclopropenone (DPC). The chain joins TRBV12-5 to TRBJ1-5; TRBD1 is a possible D gene (5 bases). This receptor was identified in a woman between 18 and 30 years old with alopecia areata. Some clones in this sample may be carry-over from other donors' samples. The CDR3 DNA reads as TGTGCTAGTGGTTTGGCCACACATCCTGAACCCCACAGGACGGACCAGCCCCAGCATTTT. It encodes CASGLATHPEPHRTDQPQHF.